These 22 T cell receptor beta chains came from one sample sequenced in a study of tumor-infiltrating lymphocytes in primary liver carcinoma. Out of unsorted whole blood came the blood RNA, and germline DNA was extracted as well. Total RNA (approximately 0.5 ug) served as template for TCR beta cDNA synthesis primed by a constant-region primer. Libraries covering TCR beta were generated through three nested multiplex PCR rounds (using a slightly modified ARM-PCR). PCR rounds one and two used TRBV1-TRBV30 forward primers with a C-beta reverse primer for roughly 9 cycles each. TCRdb reprocessed the multiplex PCR reads with MiXCR, giving one entry per CDR3 protein. Of 330,000 or so distinct CDR3 sequences listed, less than 65% are singletons. Sequenced material: peripheral blood. These receptors were collected from a man aged 40-49 years with primary liver carcinoma and hepatitis B virus infection.

Remarks on this clonotype: Compared with germline, one end of the junction differs, possibly owing to a read error. This chain joins TRBV11-1 and TRBJ2-1; D not certain. The CDR3 runs to 16 residues. Germline V gene lookup returns CDR1 SGHAT and CDR2 FQDESV (reference sequence). The CDR3 sequence is CDSSVGLPNSYNEQFF. Here the CDR3 DNA reads TGTGACAGCAGCGTGGGTCTACCGAACTCCTACAATGAGCAGTTCTTC.

The chain has TRBV11-2 and TRBJ2-7; 7 nucleotides match TRBD1. The CDR3 covers 14 residues. In germline, CDR1 is SGHAT, CDR2 FQNNGV. Germline trimming cut 7 bases from V and 10 bases from J; bases unmatched to any gene: 16. The CDR3 DNA follows: TGTGCCAGCAACTACCAGACAGGGACCGGCGAACAGTACTTC. Translating gives CASNYQTGTGEQYF.

The chain employs TRBV19 and TRBJ2-1; D ambiguous. This CDR3 region has 12 residues. Germline V CDR1 and CDR2: LNHDA, SQIVND (reference sequence). The V and J ends lost 0 bases and 3 bases respectively, with 0 bases between them. The CDR3 loop reads CASSIDYNEQFF. CDR3 DNA: TGTGCCAGTAGTATAGACTACAATGAGCAGTTCTTC.

As concerns this clonotype: Its ends do not fully match the called genes, so a read error is possible. The chain links TRBV11-2 to TRBJ2-5; D ambiguous. The germline gives CDR1 SGHAT, CDR2 FQNNGV. The CDR3 loop spans 13 amino acids. The CDR3 reads CGSSLDFLETQYF. CDR3 coding DNA: TGTGGCAGTAGCTTAGATTTTCTGGAGACCCAGTATTTC.

Only a few counts were recorded for this clonotype. V gene TRBV5-1 combines with J gene TRBJ2-4; possible D gene TRBD1, 5 bases. Trimming stripped 5 bases from V and 0 bases from J, with 9 bases between. The CDR3 length is 14 residues. The germline CDR1 and CDR2 sequences are SGHRS and YFSETQ. CDR3 bases: TGCGCCAGCAGTATGCAGGGAGCCAAAAACATTCAGTACTTC. Protein sequence: CASSMQGAKNIQYF.

This clonotype has just a few counts. The chain links TRBV5-1 to TRBJ2-5; 10 bases are a match to TRBD1. CDR3 length: 18 residues. The germline gives CDR1 SGHRS, CDR2 YFSETQ. Trimming at V came to 1 base and at J to 5 bases, leaving 14 bases not matched to a gene. The DNA for the CDR3 is TGCGCCAGCAGCTTGAACCAATACCGGGACAGGGGACGGGAGACCCAGTACTTC. It codes for CASSLNQYRDRGRETQYF.

The chain is built from TRBV11-2 and TRBJ2-2, with D unresolved. Germline lookup yields CDR1 SGHAT and CDR2 FQNNGV. CDR3 length equals 13 residues. The germline V and J ends were trimmed by 4 bases and 7 bases, with 10 bases remaining between them. CDR3 DNA: TGTGCCAGCAGCTCTAATAAAAGCGGGGAGCTGTTTTTT. It codes for CASSSNKSGELFF.

Comment on this clonotype: The missing conserved phenylalanine or tryptophan at the end of this CDR3 makes a read error likely. The chain joins TRBV11-2 to TRBJ2-7, with 8 bases matching TRBD1. Per germline, CDR1 SGHAT and CDR2 FQNNGV. This CDR3 has 15 amino acids. CDR3 nucleotide sequence: TGTGTCAGTCGCTACTTAGGATCACAGGGGGACGAGCAGTACCTC. Protein: CVSRYLGSQGDEQYL.

In this sample, this clonotype turned up many times. The chain has TRBV6-5 and TRBJ2-1; no clear D. V lost 0 bases to trimming and J lost 6 bases, with 0 bases between them. The CDR3 runs 11 residues. The germline gives CDR1 MNHEY, CDR2 SVGAGI. The CDR3 loop reads CASSYSNEQFF. Written as DNA, the CDR3 is TGTGCCAGCAGTTACTCCAATGAGCAGTTCTTC.

A note on this clonotype: Being one base from a much bigger clone, this may be a read error. The genes are TRBV7-8 and TRBJ2-2; D call uncertain. This CDR3 contains 13 residues. V dropped 1 base and J dropped 7 bases, with 7 bases sitting between them. The germline V gene has CDR1 SGHVS and CDR2 FQNEAQ. CDR3: CASSLDRDGELFF. CDR3 in DNA: TGTGCCAGCAGCTTAGATAGGGACGGGGAGCTGTTTTTT.

This clonotype appeared many times. The chain carries TRBV29-1 and TRBJ2-1; D ambiguous. The V end was cut by 5 bases, the J end by 4 bases, with 18 bases between. Germline V gene sequence: CDR1 SQVTM, CDR2 ANQGSEA. The CDR3 has 15 amino acids. In DNA, the CDR3 is TGCAGCGTTTCCTCAAGGCTAAGGGAATACAATGAGCAGTTCTTC. As protein: CSVSSRLREYNEQFF.

Concerning this clonotype itself: A read error may be the cause here, since a much bigger clone is one base away. The gene calls are TRBV6-5 and TRBJ1-4; unclear D gene. Germline V gene lookup returns CDR1 MNHEY and CDR2 SVGAGI. Trimming removed 7 bases at V and 11 bases at J, with 17 bases between. CDR3 length equals 13 residues. CDR3 in amino acids: CASNYQAGGKLFF. In DNA, the CDR3 is TGTGCCAGCAATTATCAGGCCGGAGGGAAACTGTTTTTT.

CDR3 sequence (DNA): TGCGCCAGCAGTTCCCTGGAATCGCAGGGAACCGCTCTAGGGACCCAGTACTTC. Its translation: CASSSLESQGTALGTQYF. J is TRBJ2-5 and V is TRBV5-1; D is possibly TRBD1 (5 bases). Trimming removed 5 bases at V and 7 bases at J, with 30 bases between. Looked up from germline, CDR1 is SGHRS and CDR2 is YFSETQ. The CDR3 spans 18 residues.

On this clonotype itself: A read error may account for a junction end that differs from germline. V is TRBV5-5 and J is TRBJ1-1; no definite D call. This CDR3 is 13 amino acids long. CDR1 is SGHKS, CDR2 YYEKEE, per germline (reference sequence). In DNA, the CDR3 is TGTGCCAGCAGCTCCCAGCAGAACACTGAAGTTCTCTTT. The encoded protein is CASSSQQNTEVLF.

Details on this clonotype: This may arise from a read error, as a much more abundant clone is one base away. V gene TRBV4-1 combines with J gene TRBJ2-7, with 12 bases lining up with TRBD2. The J segment lost 5 bases and the V segment lost 1 base, leaving 6 bases of the junction unmatched. CDR1 is MGHRA, CDR2 YSYEKL, per germline. This CDR3 has 16 amino acids. The CDR3 DNA is TGCGCCAGCAGCCAAGCGGGACTAGCGGGTTCCCACGAGCAGTACTTC. Translation gives CASSQAGLAGSHEQYF.

This clonotype was counted a single time. The J gene is TRBJ2-7, the V gene TRBV19; perhaps TRBD1 as D (6 bases). The CDR3 has 17 residues. Per germline, CDR1 LNHDA and CDR2 SQIVND (reference sequence). Deletions cut 5 bases from V and 5 bases from J, with 25 bases between. The CDR3: CASSPARDPGDADEQYF. Here the CDR3 DNA reads TGTGCCAGTAGTCCGGCCCGGGACCCAGGGGATGCGGACGAGCAGTACTTC.

The J gene is TRBJ2-3, the V gene TRBV11-2, with 7 bases lining up with TRBD2. CDR1 is SGHAT, CDR2 FQNNGV, per germline. V shed 3 bases and J 2 bases; nucleotides not matched to a gene: 23. The CDR3 loop spans 21 amino acids. The CDR3 DNA reads as TGTGCCAGCAGCTTCTCTGGTGAGGATAGCAAGGGGACTACACACACAGATACGCAGTATTTT. Translation: CASSFSGEDSKGTTHTDTQYF.

This sequence joins TRBV4-2 and TRBJ2-7, with a tentative D call TRBD2 (5 bases). Trimming took off 2 bases at V and 0 bases at J, with 11 bases between the two ends. Germline-derived CDR1 and CDR2 are LGHNA and YNFKEQ. The CDR3 has 15 residues. CDR3 in amino acids: CASSQRLASSYEQYF. The DNA for the CDR3 is TGTGCCAGCAGCCAAAGGCTAGCCAGCTCCTACGAGCAGTACTTC.

The rearrangement joins TRBV28 to TRBJ2-1; 9 bases match TRBD1. From germline, CDR1 is MDHEN and CDR2 SYDVKM. V lost 2 bases and J lost 8; bases outside the gene matches: 4. The CDR3 consists of 14 residues. In DNA, the CDR3 is TGTGCCAGCAGTTTAGGGGACAGGGTTTATGAGCAGTTCTTC. Translating gives CASSLGDRVYEQFF.

The rearrangement links TRBV11-2 to TRBJ2-2, with a possible D match to TRBD2 (6 bases). V lost 1 base, J lost 10 bases, and 13 bases lay in between. Germline V lookup: CDR1 SGHAT, CDR2 FQNNGV. The length of the CDR3 is 14 residues. CDR3 loop: CASSLAGGPVELFF. CDR3 coding DNA: TGTGCCAGCAGCTTAGCTGGAGGGCCCGTGGAGCTGTTTTTT. The full variable domain, with the rest looked up from reference TRBV11-2 and TRBJ2-2, is EAGVAQSPRYKIIEKRQSVAFWCNPISGHATLYWYQQILGQGPKLLIQFQNNGVVDDSQLPKDRFSAERLKGVDSTLKIQPAKLEDSAVYLCASSLAGGPVELFFGEGSRLTVL.

About this clonotype itself: A much larger clone sits a single nucleotide away, making a read error possible. The J gene is TRBJ2-2, the V gene TRBV10-2, with TRBD2 identical over 10 bases. The trim removed 5 bases at V and 9 bases at J, leaving 6 bases unmatched. This CDR3 is built from 14 residues. Germline V CDR1 and CDR2: WSHSY, SAAADI. In DNA, the CDR3 is TGCGCCAGCAGTAGCGGGGGGGCCTTCCGGGAGCTGTTTTTT. Its protein product is CASSSGGAFRELFF.

Concerning this clonotype: One end of the junction varies from germline; a read error may be responsible. The chain combines TRBV4-3 with TRBJ2-2; 7 bases map to TRBD1. Germline V gives CDR1 LGHNA, CDR2 YSLEER. The CDR3 is made up of 14 amino acids. The CDR3 sequence: CASSPGGRNGEPFF. The CDR3, as DNA: TGCGCCAGCAGCCCAGGGGGACGAAACGGGGAGCCGTTTTTT.